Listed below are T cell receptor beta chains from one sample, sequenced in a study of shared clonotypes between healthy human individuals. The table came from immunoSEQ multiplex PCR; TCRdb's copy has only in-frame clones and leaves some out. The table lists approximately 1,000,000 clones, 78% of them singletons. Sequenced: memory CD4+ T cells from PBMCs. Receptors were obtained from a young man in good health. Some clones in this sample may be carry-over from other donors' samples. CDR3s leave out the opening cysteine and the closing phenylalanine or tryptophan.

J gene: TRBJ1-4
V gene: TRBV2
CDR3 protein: ASSPTGVGENEKLF

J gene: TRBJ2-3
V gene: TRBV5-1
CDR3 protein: ASSLVGGMNLDTQY

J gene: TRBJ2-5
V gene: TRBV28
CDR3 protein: ASRPPGTGQETQY

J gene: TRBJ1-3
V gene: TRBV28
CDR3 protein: ASSNDRAGNTIY

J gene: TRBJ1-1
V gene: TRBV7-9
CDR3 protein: ASTSLGENTEAF

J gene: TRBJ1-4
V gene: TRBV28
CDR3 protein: ASSLLGATNEKLF

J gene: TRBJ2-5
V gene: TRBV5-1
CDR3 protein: ASSLAPPQETQY

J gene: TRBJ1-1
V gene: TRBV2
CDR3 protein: ASSDRVWMNTEAF

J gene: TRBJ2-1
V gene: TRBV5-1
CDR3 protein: ASSRVLSGEQF

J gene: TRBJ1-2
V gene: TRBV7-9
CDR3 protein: ASSQGGVGYT

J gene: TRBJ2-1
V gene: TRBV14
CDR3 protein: ASSQAAGRGYNEQF

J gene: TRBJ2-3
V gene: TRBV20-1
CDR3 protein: SAQKSDTQY

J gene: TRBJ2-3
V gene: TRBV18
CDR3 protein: ASSPKEGTDTQY

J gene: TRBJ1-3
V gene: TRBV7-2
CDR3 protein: ASSLFGNTIY

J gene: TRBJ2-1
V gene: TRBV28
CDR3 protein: ASSLTSGIHNEQF

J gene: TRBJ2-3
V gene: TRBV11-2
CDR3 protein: ASSPDSYTQY

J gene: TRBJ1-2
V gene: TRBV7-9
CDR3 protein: ASSSGGSLYGYT

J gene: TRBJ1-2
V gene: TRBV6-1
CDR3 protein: ATWDTLALGYT

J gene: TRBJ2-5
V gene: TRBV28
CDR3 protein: ASSGQGGQETQY

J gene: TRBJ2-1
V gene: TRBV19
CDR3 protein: ASSIGGRVHNEQF